The clone carrying this T cell receptor (beta chain) has more than one count but fewer than ten. Its antigen is unidentified. The record originates from a study of blood T cells in healthy people across ages. Study-wide points: Roughly linearly, TCR beta diversity per million T cells fell as age increased. The CMV status of each donor remained undetermined, and this could have confounded shifts in expanded clonotypes. Versus aged donors, long-lived donors had higher diversity and more naive CD4+ cells.

A sample-barcoded 5' primer and a J-beta primer mix were used in a second PCR of roughly 6 to 11 cycles. TCRdb processed the 5' RACE reads anew with MiXCR; each CDR3 protein has one entry. The top ten clones hold roughly 25% of a sample with around 600,000 distinct CDR3 sequences, 47% of them seen once. The CDR3 is 14 amino acids. Germline values: CDR1 SGHRS, CDR2 YFSETQ. The germline V and J ends were trimmed by 4 bases and 1 base, with 11 bases remaining between them. This receptor was taken from a man at least 80 years old in good health. The rearrangement joins TRBV5-1 to TRBJ1-2; perhaps TRBD1 as D (5 bases). The sample comprised blood. The CDR3 DNA follows: TGCGCCAGCAGCAAGACGACAGATAACTATGGCTACACCTTC. Translated: CASSKTTDNYGYTF.